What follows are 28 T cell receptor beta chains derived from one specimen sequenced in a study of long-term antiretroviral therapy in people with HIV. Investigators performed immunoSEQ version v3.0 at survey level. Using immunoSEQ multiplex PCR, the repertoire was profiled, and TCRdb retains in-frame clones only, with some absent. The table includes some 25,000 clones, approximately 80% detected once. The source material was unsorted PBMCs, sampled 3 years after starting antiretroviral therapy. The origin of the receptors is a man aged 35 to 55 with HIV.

The CDR3 protein is CASSPMDGDANYGYTF. In DNA form, the CDR3 reads TGTGCCAGCAGTCCCATGGACGGAGACGCTAACTATGGCTACACCTTC. The rearrangement uses TRBV27 and TRBJ1-2; no reliable D call. Germline V gene sequence: CDR1 MNHEY, CDR2 SMNVEV (reference sequence). The CDR3 spans 16 residues. V was shortened by 5 bases and J by 0 bases, with 16 bases between the two germline ends.

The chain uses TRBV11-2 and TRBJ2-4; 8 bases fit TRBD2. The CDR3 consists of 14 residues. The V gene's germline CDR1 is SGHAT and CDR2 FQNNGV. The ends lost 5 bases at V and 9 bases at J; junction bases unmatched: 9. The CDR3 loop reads CASSRREGVGIQYF. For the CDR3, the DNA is TGTGCCAGCAGCCGACGGGAGGGGGTGGGCATTCAGTACTTC.

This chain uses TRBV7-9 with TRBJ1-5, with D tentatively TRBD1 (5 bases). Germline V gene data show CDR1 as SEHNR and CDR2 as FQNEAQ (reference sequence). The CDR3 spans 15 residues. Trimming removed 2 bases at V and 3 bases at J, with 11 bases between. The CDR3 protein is CASSLQAGNNQPQHF. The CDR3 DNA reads TGTGCCAGCAGCTTACAGGCAGGGAACAATCAGCCCCAGCATTTT.

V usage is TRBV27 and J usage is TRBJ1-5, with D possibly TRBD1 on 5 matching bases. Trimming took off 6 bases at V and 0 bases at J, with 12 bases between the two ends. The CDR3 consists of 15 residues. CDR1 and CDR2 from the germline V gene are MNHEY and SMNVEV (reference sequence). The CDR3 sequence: CASRWDGISNQPQHF. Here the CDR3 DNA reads TGTGCCAGCAGATGGGACGGAATTAGCAATCAGCCCCAGCATTTT.

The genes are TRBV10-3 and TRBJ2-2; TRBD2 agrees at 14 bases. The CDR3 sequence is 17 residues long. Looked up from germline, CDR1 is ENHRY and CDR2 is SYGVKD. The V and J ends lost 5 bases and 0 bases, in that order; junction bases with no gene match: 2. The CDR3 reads CAISWGLAGANTGELFF. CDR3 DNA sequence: TGTGCCATCAGTTGGGGACTAGCGGGAGCGAACACCGGGGAGCTGTTTTTT.

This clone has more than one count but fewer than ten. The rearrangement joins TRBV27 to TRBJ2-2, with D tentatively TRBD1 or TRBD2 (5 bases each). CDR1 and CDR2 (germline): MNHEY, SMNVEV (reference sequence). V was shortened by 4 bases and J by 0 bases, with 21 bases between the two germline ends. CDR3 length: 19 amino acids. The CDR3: CASSSIYPPGRSNTGELFF. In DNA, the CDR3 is TGTGCCAGCAGTTCAATCTATCCTCCGGGACGGTCGAACACCGGGGAGCTGTTTTTT.

The CDR3 reads CASSTLNTGELFF. The CDR3 DNA reads TGTGCCAGCAGCACCCTTAACACCGGGGAGCTGTTTTTT. The gene calls are TRBV9 and TRBJ2-2; D not certain. This CDR3 is built from 13 residues. Trimming took off 4 bases at V and 2 bases at J, with 6 bases between the two ends. CDR1 is SGDLS and CDR2 is YYNGEE in the germline V gene.

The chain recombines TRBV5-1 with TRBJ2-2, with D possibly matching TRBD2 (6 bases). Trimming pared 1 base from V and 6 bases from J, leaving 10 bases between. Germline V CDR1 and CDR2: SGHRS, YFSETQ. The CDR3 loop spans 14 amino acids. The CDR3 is CASSLFGGAGELFF. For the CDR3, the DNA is TGCGCCAGCAGCTTGTTCGGGGGTGCCGGGGAGCTGTTTTTT.

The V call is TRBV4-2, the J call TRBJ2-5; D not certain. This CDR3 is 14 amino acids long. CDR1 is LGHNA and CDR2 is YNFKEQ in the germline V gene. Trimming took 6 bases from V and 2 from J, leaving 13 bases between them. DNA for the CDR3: TGTGCCAGCAGAGGCGGAGACTTACAAGAGACCCAGTACTTC. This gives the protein CASRGGDLQETQYF.

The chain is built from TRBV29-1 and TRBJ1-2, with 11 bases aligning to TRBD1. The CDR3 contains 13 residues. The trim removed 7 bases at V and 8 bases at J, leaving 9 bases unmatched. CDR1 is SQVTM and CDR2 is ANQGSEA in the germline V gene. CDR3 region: CSARTGGAGGYTF. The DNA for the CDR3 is TGCAGCGCCCGGACAGGGGGCGCTGGGGGCTACACCTTC.

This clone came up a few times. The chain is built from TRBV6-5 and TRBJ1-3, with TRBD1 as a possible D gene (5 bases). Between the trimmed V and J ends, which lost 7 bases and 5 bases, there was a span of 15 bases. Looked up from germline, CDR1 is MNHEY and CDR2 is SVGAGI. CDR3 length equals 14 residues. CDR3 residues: CASTTNSGRNTIYF. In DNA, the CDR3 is TGTGCCAGCACCACTAATTCGGGGCGAAACACCATATATTTT.

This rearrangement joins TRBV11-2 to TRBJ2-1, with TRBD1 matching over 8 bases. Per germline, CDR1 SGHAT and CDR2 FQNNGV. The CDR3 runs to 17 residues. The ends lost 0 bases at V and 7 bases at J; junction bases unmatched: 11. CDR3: CASSLDLGQGARNEQFF. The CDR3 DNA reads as TGTGCCAGCAGCTTAGATTTAGGGCAGGGGGCGCGTAATGAGCAGTTCTTC.

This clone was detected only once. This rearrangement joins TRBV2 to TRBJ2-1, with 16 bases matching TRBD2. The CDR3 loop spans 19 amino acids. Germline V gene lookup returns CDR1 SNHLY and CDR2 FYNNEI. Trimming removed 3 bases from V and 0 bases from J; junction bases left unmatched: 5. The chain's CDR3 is CASSDPGTSGGGSYNEQFF. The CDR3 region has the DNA TGTGCCAGCAGTGACCCCGGGACTAGCGGGGGGGGCTCCTACAATGAGCAGTTCTTC.

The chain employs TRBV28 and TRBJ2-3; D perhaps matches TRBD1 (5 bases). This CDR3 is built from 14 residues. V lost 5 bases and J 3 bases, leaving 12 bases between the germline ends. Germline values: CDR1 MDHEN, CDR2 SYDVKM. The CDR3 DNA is TGTGCCAGCAGTCCAAGGGGCCTTACAGATACGCAGTATTTT. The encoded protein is CASSPRGLTDTQYF.

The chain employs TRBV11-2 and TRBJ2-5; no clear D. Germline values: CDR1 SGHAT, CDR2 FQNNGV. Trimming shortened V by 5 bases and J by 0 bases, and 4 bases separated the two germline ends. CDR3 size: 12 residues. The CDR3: CASSPHQETQYF. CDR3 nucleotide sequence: TGTGCCAGCAGCCCCCACCAAGAGACCCAGTACTTC.

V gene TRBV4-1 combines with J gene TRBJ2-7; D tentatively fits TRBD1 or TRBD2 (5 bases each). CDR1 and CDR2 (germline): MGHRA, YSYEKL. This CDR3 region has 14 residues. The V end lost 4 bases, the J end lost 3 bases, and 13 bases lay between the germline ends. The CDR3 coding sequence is TGCGCCAGCAGCCCAGGGAGTGGGATCTACGAGCAGTACTTC. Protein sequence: CASSPGSGIYEQYF.

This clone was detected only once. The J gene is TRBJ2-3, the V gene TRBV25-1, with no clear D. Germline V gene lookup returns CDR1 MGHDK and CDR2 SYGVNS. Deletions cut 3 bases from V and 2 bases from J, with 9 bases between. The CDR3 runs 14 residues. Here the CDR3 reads CASSDGLNTDTQYF. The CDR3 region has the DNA TGTGCCAGCAGTGATGGGCTGAACACAGATACGCAGTATTTT.

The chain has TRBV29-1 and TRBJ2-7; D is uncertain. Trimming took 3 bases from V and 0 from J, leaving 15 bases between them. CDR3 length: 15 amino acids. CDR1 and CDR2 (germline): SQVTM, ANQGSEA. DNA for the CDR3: TGCAGCGTTGATTTGGGTTATTCCAGCTCCTACGAGCAGTACTTC. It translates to CSVDLGYSSSYEQYF.

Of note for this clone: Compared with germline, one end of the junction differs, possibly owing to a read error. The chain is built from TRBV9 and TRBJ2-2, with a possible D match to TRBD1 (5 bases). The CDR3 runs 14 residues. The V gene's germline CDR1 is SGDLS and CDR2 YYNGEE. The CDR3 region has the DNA TGTGCCAGCAGCGTAATGGACAACAACGGGGAGCTGTTTTTT. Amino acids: CASSVMDNNGELFF.

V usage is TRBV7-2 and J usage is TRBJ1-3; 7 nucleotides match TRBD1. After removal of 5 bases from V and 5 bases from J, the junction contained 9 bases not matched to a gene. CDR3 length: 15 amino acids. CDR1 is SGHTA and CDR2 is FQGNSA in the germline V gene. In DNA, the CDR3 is TGTGCCAGCAGCCGAACCGACAGGGACCGAAACACCATATATTTT. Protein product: CASSRTDRDRNTIYF.

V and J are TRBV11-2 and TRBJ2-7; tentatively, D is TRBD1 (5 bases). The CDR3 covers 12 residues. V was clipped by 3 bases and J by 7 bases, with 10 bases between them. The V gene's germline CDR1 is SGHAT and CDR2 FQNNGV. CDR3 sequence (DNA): TGTGCCAGCAGCTTTGGGGCTCGGGAGCAGTACTTC. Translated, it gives CASSFGAREQYF.

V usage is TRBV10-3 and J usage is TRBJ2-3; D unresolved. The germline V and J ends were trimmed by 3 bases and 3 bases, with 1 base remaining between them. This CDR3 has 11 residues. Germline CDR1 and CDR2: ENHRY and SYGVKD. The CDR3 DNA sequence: TGTGCCATCAGTGAAACAGATACGCAGTATTTT. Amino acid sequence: CAISETDTQYF.

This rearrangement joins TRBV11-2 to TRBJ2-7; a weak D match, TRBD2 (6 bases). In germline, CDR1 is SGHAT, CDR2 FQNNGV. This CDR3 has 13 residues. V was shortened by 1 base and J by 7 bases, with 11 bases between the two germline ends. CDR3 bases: TGTGCCAGCAGCTTAGGGGCGGGGTCGGAGCAGTACTTC. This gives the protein CASSLGAGSEQYF. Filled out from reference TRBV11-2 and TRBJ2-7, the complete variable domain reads EAGVAQSPRYKIIEKRQSVAFWCNPISGHATLYWYQQILGQGPKLLIQFQNNGVVDDSQLPKDRFSAERLKGVDSTLKIQPAKLEDSAVYLCASSLGAGSEQYFGPGTRLTVT.

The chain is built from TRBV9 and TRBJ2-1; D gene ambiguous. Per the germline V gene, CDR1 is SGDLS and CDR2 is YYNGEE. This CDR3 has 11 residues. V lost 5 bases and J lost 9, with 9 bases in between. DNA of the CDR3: TGTGCCAGCAGTGGACCGGGTGAGCAGTTCTTC. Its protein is CASSGPGEQFF.

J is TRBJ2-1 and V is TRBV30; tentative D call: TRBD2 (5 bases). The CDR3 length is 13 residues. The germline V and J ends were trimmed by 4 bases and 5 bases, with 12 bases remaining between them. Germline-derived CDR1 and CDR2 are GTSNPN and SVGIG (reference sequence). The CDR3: CAWNRGRDNEQFF. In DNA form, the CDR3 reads TGTGCCTGGAACCGAGGGCGGGACAATGAGCAGTTCTTC.

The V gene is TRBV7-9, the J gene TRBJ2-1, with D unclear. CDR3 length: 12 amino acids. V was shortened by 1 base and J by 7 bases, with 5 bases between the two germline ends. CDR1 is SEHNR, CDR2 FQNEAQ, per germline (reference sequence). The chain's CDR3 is CASSLGENEQFF. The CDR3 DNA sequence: TGTGCCAGCAGCTTAGGGGAAAATGAGCAGTTCTTC.

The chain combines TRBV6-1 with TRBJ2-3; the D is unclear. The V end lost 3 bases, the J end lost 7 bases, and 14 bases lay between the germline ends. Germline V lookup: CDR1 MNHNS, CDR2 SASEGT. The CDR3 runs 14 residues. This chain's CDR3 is CASSDMIDLYTQYF. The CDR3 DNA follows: TGTGCCAGCAGTGACATGATCGATTTATATACGCAGTATTTT.

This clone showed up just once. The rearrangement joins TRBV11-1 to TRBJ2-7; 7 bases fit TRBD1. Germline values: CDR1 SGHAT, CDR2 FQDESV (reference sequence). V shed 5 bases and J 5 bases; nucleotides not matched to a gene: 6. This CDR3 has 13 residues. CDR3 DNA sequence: TGTGCCAGCAGCCCCGGGACAGTAAACGAGCAGTACTTC. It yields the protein CASSPGTVNEQYF.